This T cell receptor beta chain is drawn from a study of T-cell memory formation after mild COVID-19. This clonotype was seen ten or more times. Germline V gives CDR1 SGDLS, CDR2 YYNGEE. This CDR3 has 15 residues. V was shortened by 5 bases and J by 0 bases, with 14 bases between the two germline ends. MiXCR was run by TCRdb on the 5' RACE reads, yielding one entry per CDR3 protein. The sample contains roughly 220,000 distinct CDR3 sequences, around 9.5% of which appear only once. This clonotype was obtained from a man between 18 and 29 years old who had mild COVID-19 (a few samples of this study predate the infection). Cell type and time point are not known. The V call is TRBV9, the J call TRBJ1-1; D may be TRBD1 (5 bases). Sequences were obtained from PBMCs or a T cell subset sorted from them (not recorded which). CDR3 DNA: TGTGCCAGCAGGAAAATCGGGGGGGTGAACACTGAAGCTTTCTTT. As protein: CASRKIGGVNTEAFF.